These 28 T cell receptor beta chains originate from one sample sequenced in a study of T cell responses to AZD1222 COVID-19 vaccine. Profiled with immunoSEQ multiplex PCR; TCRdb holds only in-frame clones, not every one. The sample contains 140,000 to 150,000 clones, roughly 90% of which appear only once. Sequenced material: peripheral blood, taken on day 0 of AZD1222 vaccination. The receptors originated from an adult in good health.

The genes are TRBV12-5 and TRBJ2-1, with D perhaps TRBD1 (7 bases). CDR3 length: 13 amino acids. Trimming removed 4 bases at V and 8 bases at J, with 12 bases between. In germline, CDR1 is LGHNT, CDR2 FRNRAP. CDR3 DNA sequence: TGTGCTAGTGGTTGGCAGGGGGGCGATGAGCAGTTCTTC. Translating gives CASGWQGGDEQFF.

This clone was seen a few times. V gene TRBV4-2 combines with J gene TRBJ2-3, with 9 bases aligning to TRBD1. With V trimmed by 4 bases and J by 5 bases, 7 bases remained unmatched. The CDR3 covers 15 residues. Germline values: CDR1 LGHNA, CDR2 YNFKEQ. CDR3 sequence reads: CASSPRTGEVDTQYF. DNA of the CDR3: TGTGCCAGCAGCCCTCGGACAGGGGAGGTAGATACGCAGTATTTT.

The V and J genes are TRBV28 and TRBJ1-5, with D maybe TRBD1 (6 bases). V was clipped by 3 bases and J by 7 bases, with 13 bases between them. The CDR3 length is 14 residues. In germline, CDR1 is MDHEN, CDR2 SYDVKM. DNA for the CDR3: TGTGCCAGCAGTTTTCGGGGGGCAAGCCAGCCCCAGCATTTT. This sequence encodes CASSFRGASQPQHF.

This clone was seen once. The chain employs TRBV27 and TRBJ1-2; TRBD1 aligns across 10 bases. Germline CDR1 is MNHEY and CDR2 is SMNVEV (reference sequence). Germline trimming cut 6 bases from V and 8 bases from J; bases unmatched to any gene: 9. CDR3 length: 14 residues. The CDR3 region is CASRFRQGADGYTF. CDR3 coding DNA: TGTGCCAGCAGATTTCGACAGGGGGCAGACGGCTACACCTTC.

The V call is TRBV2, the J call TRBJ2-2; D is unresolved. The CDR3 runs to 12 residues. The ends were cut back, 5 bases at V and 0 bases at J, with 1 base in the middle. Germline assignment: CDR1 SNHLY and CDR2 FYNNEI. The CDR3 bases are TGTGCCAGCAGTACGAACACCGGGGAGCTGTTTTTT. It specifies CASSTNTGELFF. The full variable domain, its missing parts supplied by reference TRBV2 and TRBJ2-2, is EPEVTQTPSHQVTQMGQEVILRCVPISNHLYFYWYRQILGQKVEFLVSFYNNEISEKSEIFDDQFSVERPDGSNFTLKIRSTKLEDSAMYFCASSTNTGELFFGEGSRLTVL.

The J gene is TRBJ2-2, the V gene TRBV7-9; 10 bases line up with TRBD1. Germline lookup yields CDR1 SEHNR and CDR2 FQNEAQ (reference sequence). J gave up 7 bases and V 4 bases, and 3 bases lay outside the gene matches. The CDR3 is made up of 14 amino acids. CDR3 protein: CASSSTGGYGELFF. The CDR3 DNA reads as TGTGCCAGCAGCTCGACAGGGGGCTACGGGGAGCTGTTTTTT.

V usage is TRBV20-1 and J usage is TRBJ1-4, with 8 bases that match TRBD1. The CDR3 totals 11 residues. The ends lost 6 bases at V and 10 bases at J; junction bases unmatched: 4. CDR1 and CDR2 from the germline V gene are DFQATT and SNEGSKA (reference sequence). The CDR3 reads CSAIDRGKLFF. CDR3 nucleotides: TGCAGTGCGATCGACAGGGGAAAACTGTTTTTT.

CDR3 nucleotide sequence: TGCGCCAGCAGCGCTAGCGGGGGGGACGGAGATACGCAGTATTTT. This codes for CASSASGGDGDTQYF. The V gene is TRBV4-1, the J gene TRBJ2-3, with 12 bases aligning to TRBD2. V trimming: 5 bases; J trimming: 5 bases; junction bases outside the gene matches: 5. The CDR3 sequence is 15 residues long. Germline lookup yields CDR1 MGHRA and CDR2 YSYEKL.

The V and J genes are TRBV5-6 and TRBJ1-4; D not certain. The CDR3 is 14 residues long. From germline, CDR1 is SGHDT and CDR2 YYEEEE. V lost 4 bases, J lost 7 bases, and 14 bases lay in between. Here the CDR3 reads CASSRLLFGEKLFF. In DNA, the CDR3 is TGTGCCAGCAGCAGGCTCCTTTTCGGTGAAAAACTGTTTTTT.

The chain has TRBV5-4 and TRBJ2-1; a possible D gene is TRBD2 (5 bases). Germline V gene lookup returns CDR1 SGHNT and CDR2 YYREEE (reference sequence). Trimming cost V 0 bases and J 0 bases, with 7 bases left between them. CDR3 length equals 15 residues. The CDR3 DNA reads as TGTGCCAGCAGCTTGGTAGGGAGCTCCTACAATGAGCAGTTCTTC. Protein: CASSLVGSSYNEQFF.

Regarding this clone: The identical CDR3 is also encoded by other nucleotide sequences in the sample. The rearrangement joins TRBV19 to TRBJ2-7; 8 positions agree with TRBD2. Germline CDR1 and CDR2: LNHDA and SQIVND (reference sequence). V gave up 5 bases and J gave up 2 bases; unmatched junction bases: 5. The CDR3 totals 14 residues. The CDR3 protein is CASSPLAGTYEQYF. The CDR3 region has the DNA TGTGCCAGTAGTCCCCTAGCGGGTACCTACGAGCAGTACTTC.

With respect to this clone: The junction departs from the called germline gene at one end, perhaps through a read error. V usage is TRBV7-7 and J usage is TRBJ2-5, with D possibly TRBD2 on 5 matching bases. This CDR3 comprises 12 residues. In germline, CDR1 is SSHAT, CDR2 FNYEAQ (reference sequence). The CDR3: CASSLPGETQYF. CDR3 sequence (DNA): TGTGCTAGCAGCTTACCGGGGGAGACCCAGTACTTC.

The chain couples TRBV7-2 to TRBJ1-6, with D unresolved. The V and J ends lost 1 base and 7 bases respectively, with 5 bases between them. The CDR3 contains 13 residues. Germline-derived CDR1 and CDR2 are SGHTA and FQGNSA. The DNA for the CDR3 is TGTGCCAGCAGCTTAGACGGGAATTCACCCCTCCACTTT. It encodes CASSLDGNSPLHF.

The CDR3 nucleotides read TGTGCCAGCAGCCGATACAGGCTTAATTACTACGAGCAGTACTTC. Protein product: CASSRYRLNYYEQYF. The J gene is TRBJ2-7, the V gene TRBV11-3; perhaps TRBD1 as D (5 bases). Germline values: CDR1 SGHNT, CDR2 YENEEA. This CDR3 comprises 15 residues. With 5 bases removed from V and 3 bases from J, the gap between germline ends came to 17 bases.

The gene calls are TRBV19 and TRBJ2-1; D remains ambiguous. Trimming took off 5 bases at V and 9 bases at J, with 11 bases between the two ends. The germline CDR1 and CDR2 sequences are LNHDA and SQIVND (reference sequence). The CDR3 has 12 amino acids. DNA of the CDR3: TGTGCCAGTAGTCTCTCGGGTTTTGAGCAGTTCTTC. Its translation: CASSLSGFEQFF.

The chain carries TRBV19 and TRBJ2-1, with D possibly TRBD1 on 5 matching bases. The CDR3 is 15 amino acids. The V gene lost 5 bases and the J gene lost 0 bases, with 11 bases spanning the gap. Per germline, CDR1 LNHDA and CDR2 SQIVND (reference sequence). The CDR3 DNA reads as TGTGCCAGTAGTCAGGGTGGCCTCTCCTACAATGAGCAGTTCTTC. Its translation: CASSQGGLSYNEQFF.

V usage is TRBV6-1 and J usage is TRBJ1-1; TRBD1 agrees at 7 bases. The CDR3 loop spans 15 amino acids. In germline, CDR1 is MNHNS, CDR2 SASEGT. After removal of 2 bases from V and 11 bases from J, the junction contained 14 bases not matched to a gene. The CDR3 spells CASSETLDRAGRAFF. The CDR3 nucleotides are TGTGCCAGCAGTGAAACCCTTGACAGGGCGGGTCGCGCTTTCTTT.

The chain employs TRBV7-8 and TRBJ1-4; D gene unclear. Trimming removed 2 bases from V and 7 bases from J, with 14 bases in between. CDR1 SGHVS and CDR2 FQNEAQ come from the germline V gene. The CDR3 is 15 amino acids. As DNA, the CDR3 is TGTGCCAGCAGCTTACCCGAGGAGCCTGGTGAAAAACTGTTTTTT. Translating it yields CASSLPEEPGEKLFF.

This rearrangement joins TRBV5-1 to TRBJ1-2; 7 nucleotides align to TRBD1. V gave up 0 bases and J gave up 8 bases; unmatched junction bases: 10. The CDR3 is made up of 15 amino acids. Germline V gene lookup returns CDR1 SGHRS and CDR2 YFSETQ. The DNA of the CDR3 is TGCGCCAGCAGCTTGGGAGTTGACAGGGTACAGGGCTACACCTTC. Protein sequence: CASSLGVDRVQGYTF.

CDR3 nucleotides: TGTGCCAGCAGCCAAGGCTTAGCGGGAGGGAATGAGCAGTTCTTC. Translation gives CASSQGLAGGNEQFF. The chain has TRBV14 and TRBJ2-1; 11 nucleotides line up with TRBD2. CDR3 length: 15 amino acids. Unmatched junction bases numbered 3, after V lost 1 base and J lost 7 bases. The germline CDR1 and CDR2 sequences are SGHDN and FVKESK.

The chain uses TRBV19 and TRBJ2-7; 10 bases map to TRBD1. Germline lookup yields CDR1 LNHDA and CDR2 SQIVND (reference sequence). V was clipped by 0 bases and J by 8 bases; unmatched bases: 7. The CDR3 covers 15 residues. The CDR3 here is CASSIDWRQGAKQYF. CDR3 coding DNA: TGTGCCAGTAGTATAGATTGGAGACAGGGGGCTAAGCAGTACTTC.

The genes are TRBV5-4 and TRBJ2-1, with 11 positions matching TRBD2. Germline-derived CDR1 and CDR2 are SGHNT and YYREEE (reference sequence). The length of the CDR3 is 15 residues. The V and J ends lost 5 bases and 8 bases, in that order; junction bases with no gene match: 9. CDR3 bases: TGTGCCAGCAGGATTAGCGGGAGGGCCGAGGATGAGCAGTTCTTC. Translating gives CASRISGRAEDEQFF.

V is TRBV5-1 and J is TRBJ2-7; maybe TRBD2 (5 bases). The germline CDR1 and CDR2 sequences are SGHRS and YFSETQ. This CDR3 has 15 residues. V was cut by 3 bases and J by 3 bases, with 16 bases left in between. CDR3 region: CASSYDAGLDYEQYF. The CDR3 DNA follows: TGCGCCAGCAGCTACGACGCGGGTCTAGACTACGAGCAGTACTTC.

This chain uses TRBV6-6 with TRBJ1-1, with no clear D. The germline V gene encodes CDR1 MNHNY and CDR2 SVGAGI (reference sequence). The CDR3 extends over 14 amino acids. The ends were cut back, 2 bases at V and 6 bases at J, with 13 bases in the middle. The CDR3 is CASSYRLTDSEAFF. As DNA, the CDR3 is TGTGCCAGCAGTTACCGGCTAACCGACTCTGAAGCTTTCTTT.

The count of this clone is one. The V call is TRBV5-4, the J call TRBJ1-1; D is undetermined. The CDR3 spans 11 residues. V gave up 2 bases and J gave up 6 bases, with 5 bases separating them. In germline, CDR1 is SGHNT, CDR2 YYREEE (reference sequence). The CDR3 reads CASSFPAEAFF. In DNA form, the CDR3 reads TGTGCCAGCAGCTTTCCCGCTGAAGCTTTCTTT.

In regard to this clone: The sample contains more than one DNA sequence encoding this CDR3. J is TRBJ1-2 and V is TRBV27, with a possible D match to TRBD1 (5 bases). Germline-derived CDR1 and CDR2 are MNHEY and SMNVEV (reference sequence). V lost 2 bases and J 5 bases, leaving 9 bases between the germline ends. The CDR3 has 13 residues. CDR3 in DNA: TGTGCCAGCAGTTTACAGGCAGGGTATGGCTACACCTTC. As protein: CASSLQAGYGYTF.

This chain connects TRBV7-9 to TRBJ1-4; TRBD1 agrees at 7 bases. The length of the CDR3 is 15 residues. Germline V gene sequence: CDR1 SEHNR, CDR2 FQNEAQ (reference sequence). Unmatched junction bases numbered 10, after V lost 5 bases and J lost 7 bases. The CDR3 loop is CASSLDRDGAEKLFF. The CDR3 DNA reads TGTGCCAGCAGCCTAGACAGGGATGGAGCTGAAAAACTGTTTTTT.

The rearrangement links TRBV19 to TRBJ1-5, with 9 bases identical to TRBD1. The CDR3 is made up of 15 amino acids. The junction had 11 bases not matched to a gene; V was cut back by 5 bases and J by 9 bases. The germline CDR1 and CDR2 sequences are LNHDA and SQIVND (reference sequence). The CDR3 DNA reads TGTGCCAGTAGTGAACAGGGGGCCCTTGGTGGGCCCCAGCATTTT. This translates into CASSEQGALGGPQHF.